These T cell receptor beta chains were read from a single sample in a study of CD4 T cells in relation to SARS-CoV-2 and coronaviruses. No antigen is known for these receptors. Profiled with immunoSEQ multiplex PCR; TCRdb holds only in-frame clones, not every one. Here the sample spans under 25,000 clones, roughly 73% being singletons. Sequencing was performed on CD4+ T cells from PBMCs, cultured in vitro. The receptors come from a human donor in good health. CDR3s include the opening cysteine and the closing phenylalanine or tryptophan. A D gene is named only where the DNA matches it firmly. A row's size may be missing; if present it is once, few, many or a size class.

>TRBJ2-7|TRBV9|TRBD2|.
CASSPRGGLVGLADYEQYF
TGTGCCAGCAGCCCTAGGGGCGGGTTGGTGGGACTAGCGGACTACGAGCAGTACTTC
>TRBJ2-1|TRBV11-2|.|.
CASSLEPARAYNEQFF
TGTGCCAGCAGCTTAGAGCCAGCGAGGGCTTACAATGAGCAGTTCTTC
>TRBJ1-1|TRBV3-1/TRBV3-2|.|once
CASSLHALELNTEAFF
TGTGCCAGCAGCTTACACGCTTTGGAATTGAACACTGAAGCTTTCTTT
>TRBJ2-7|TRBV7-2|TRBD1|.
CASSLEGALEQYF
TGTGCCAGCAGCTTAGAGGGGGCCCTCGAGCAGTACTTC
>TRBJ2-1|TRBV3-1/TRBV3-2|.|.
CASSLGGGTYNEQFF
TGTGCCAGCAGCCTGGGGGGCGGGACCTACAATGAGCAGTTCTTC
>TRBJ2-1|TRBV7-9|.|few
CASSHQGNEQFF
TGTGCCAGCAGCCATCAGGGAAATGAGCAGTTCTTC
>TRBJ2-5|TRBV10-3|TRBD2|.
CAISESPGLAGGETQYF
TGTGCCATCAGTGAGTCCCCGGGACTAGCGGGAGGAGAGACCCAGTACTTC
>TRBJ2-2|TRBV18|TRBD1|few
CASHKQGADTGELFF
TGTGCCAGCCACAAACAGGGGGCAGACACCGGGGAGCTGTTTTTT
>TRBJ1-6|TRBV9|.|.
CASSPRNMGSPLHF
TGTGCCAGCAGCCCCCGAAATATGGGTTCACCCCTCCACTTT
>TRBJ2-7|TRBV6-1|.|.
CASSEYREVYEQYF
TGTGCCAGCAGTGAATACAGGGAAGTTTACGAGCAGTACTTC
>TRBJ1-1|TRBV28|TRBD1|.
CASSFQGAGTEAFF
TGTGCCAGCAGTTTTCAGGGGGCGGGAACTGAAGCTTTCTTT
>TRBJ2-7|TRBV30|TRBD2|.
CASGSWEYEQYF
TGTGCCAGCGGGAGTTGGGAGTACGAGCAGTACTTC
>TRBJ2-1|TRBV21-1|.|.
CASSKVRTSGVSYNEQFF
TGTGCCAGCAGCAAAGTTCGGACTAGTGGGGTCTCCTACAATGAGCAGTTCTTC
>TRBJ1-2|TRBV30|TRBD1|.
CAWSFRGPPSIGGYTF
TGTGCCTGGAGCTTCAGGGGGCCCCCCTCTATTGGTGGCTACACCTTC
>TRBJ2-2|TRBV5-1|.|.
CASSLPGRTGELFF
TGCGCCAGCAGCTTGCCAGGCCGCACCGGGGAGCTGTTTTTT
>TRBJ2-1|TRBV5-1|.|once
CASSSGNSYNEQFF
TGCGCCAGCAGTTCCGGAAATTCCTACAATGAGCAGTTCTTC
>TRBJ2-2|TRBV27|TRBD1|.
CASRPRTGVPGELFF
TGTGCCAGCAGGCCGAGGACAGGGGTCCCCGGGGAGCTGTTTTTT
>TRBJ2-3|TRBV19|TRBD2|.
CASRNSGRAGTDTQYF
TGTGCCAGTAGGAATAGCGGGAGGGCCGGCACAGATACGCAGTATTTT
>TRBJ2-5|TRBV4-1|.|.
CASSQAGDSRTQYF
TGCGCCAGCAGCCAAGCCGGGGACTCGAGGACCCAGTACTTC
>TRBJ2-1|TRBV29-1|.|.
CSGTRTFDEQFF
TGCAGCGGTACCCGGACTTTCGATGAGCAGTTCTTC
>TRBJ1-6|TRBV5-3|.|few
CARSLEWWFSPLHF
TGTGCCAGAAGCTTGGAATGGTGGTTTTCACCCCTCCACTTT
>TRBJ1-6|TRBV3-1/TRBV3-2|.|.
CASSQVYGDSPLHF
TGTGCCAGCAGCCAAGTTTACGGGGATTCACCCCTCCACTTT
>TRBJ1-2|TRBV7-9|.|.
CASSRGLSGYTF
TGTGCCAGCAGCCGCGGTCTTAGTGGCTACACCTTC
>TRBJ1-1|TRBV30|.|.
CAWSKEVGAFF
TGTGCCTGGAGTAAGGAGGTTGGAGCTTTCTTT
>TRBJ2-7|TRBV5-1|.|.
CASSLAEGSSEQYF
TGCGCCAGCAGCTTGGCCGAGGGGTCCTCCGAGCAGTACTTC
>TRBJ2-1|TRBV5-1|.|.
CASSLEGDTGEQFF
TGCGCCAGCAGCTTGGAGGGGGACACGGGTGAGCAGTTCTTC
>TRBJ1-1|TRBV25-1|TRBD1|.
CASSPGQGALVGYTEAFF
TGTGCCAGCAGTCCGGGACAGGGGGCATTAGTCGGGTACACTGAAGCTTTCTTT
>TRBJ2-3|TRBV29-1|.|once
CSVEDHTDTQYF
TGCAGCGTTGAAGATCATACAGATACGCAGTATTTT
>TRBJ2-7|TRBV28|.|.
CASSDGGTASYEQYF
TGTGCCAGCAGTGACGGGGGGACAGCCTCCTACGAGCAGTACTTC
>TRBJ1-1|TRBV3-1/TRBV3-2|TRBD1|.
CASSPEGQPNTEAFF
TGTGCCAGCAGCCCAGAGGGACAGCCGAACACTGAAGCTTTCTTT
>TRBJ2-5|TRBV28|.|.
CAIRGAGRETQYF
TGTGCCATTCGGGGGGCGGGAAGGGAGACCCAGTACTTC
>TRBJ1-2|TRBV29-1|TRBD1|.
CSVEEGQGYGYTF
TGCAGCGTTGAAGAGGGACAGGGCTATGGCTACACCTTC
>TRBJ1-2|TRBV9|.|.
CASSAPGTIYGYTF
TGTGCCAGCAGCGCCCCCGGGACAATCTATGGCTACACCTTC
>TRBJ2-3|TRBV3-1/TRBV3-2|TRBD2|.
CASSQQLAGGSDTQYF
TGTGCCAGCAGCCAACAACTAGCGGGAGGGTCCGATACGCAGTATTTT
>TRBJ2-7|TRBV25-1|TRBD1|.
CASRDGTGGYEQYF
TGTGCCAGCAGGGACGGGACAGGGGGCTACGAGCAGTACTTC
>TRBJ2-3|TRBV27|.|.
CASRRPGPSDTQYF
TGTGCCAGCAGGAGGCCTGGACCCTCAGATACGCAGTATTTT
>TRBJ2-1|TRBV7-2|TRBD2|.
CASSPSAGEYNEQFF
TGTGCCAGCAGCCCCTCCGCGGGGGAATACAATGAGCAGTTCTTC
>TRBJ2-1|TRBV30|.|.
CAWSSTASNEQFF
TGTGCCTGGAGTAGCACAGCCTCCAATGAGCAGTTCTTC
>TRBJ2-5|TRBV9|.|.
CASSVDSGWETQYF
TGTGCCAGCAGCGTAGATTCAGGATGGGAGACCCAGTACTTC
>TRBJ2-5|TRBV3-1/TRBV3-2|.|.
CASSPEGTGYQETQYF
TGTGCCAGCAGCCCAGAGGGTACAGGTTACCAAGAGACCCAGTACTTC
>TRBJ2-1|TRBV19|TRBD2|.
CASSSGRASGAHRFSNEQFF
TGTGCCAGTAGTAGCGGTAGGGCTAGCGGGGCTCACCGCTTTAGCAATGAGCAGTTCTTC
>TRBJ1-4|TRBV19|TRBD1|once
CASSPSPGGTNEKLFF
TGTGCCAGTAGTCCGTCCCCAGGGGGAACTAATGAAAAACTGTTTTTT
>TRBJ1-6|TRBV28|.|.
CASSKGPHLNSPLHF
TGTGCCAGCAGTAAGGGACCACATCTCAATTCACCCCTCCACTTT
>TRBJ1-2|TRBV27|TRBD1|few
CASSARQGAYGYTF
TGTGCCAGCAGTGCGCGACAGGGGGCCTACGGCTACACCTTC
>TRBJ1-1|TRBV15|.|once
CATSGESKAFF
TGTGCCACCAGCGGAGAGTCCAAAGCTTTCTTT
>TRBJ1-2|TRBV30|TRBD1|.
CAWSLPGTGFLGGYTF
TGTGCCTGGAGCCTACCCGGGACAGGGTTCTTGGGCGGCTACACCTTC
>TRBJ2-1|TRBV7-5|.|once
CARSLGESYNEQFF
TGTGCCAGAAGCTTAGGGGAAAGCTACAATGAGCAGTTCTTC
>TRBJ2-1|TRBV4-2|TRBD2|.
CASSQEGLAGQNEQFF
TGTGCCAGCAGCCAAGAGGGTCTAGCGGGCCAAAATGAGCAGTTCTTC
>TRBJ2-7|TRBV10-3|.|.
CAISSSSEQYF
TGTGCCATCAGTTCGTCAAGCGAGCAGTACTTC
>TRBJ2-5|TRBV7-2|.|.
CASSLAGTERGETQYF
TGTGCCAGCAGCTTAGCTGGGACGGAGCGAGGGGAGACCCAGTACTTC
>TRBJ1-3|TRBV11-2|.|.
CASSLTAAGNTIYF
TGTGCCAGCAGTTTGACAGCGGCAGGAAACACCATATATTTT